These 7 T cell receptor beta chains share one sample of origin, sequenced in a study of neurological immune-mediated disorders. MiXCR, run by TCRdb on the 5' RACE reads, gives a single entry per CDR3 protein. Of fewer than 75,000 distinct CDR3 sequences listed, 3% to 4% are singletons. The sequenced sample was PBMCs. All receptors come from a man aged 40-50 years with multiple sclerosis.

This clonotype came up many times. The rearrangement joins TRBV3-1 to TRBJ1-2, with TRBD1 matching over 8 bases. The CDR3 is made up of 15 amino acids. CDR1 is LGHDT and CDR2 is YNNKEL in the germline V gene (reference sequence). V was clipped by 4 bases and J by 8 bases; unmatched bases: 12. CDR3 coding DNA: TGTGCCAGCAGCCGACTTTCGGACAGGGCAGGCGGCTACACCTTC. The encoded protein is CASSRLSDRAGGYTF.

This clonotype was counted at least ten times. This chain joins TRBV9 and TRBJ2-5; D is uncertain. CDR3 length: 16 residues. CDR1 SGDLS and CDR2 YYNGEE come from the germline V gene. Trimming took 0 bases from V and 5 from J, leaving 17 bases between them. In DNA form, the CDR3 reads TGTGCCAGCAGCGTAGGAAGTTCCCCGGACCGGGAGACCCAGTACTTC. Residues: CASSVGSSPDRETQYF.

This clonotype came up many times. CDR3 DNA sequence: TGTGCCAGCTCTTTCAACCCTTCTGGGGCCAACGTCCTGACTTTC. This gives the protein CASSFNPSGANVLTF. This chain uses TRBV12-3 or TRBV12-4 with TRBJ2-6; D uncertain. CDR3 size: 15 residues. Trimming cost V 8 bases and J 1 base, with 12 bases left between them.

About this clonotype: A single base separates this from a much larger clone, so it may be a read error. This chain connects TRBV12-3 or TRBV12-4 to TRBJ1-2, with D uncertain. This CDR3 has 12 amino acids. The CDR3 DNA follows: TGTGACAGCAGTTTTCCCCCGTCTGGCTACACCTTC. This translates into CDSSFPPSGYTF.

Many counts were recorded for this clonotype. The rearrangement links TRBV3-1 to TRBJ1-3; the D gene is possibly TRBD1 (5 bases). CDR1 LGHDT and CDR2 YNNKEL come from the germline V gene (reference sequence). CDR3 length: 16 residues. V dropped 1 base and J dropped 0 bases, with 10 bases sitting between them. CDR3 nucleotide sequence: TGTGCCAGCAGCCAAGGAGGGGTCGACTCTGGAAACACCATATATTTT. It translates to CASSQGGVDSGNTIYF.

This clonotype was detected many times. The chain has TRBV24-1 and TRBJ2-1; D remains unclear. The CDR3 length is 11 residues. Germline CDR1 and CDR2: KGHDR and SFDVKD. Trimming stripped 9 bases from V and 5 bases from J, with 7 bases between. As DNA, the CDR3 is TGTGCCACCGGGCAGCACAATGAGCAGTTCTTC. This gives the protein CATGQHNEQFF.

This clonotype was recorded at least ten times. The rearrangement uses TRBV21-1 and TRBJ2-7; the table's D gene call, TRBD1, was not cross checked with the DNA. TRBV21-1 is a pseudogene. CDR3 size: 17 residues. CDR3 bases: TGTGCCAGCCCCGGGGGGCACCGGGACCCGTTAGCCTACGAGCAGTACTTC. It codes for CASPGGHRDPLAYEQYF.